Listed here are 12 T cell receptor beta chains from one sample, sequenced in a study of graft-versus-host responses after intestinal transplantation. The table came from immunoSEQ multiplex PCR; TCRdb's copy has only in-frame clones and leaves some out. The table records approximately 120,000 clones, just over 90% of them present only once. These TCRs are of unknown antigen specificity. The sequences come from unstimulated CD4+ T cells sorted from spleen or lymph node cells, collected before intestinal transplant. These receptor sequences come from a human donor who received an intestinal transplant.

The chain carries TRBV27 and TRBJ1-6; D gene uncertain. Germline CDR1 reads MNHEY; CDR2 reads SMNVEV (reference sequence). Trimming pared 6 bases from V and 7 bases from J, leaving 13 bases between. The CDR3 has 14 residues. In DNA form, the CDR3 reads TGTGCCAGCAGCATCGGACGACAAAATTCACCCCTCCACTTT. This gives the protein CASSIGRQNSPLHF.

A single count supports this clone. One end of the junction does not line up with germline, which may come from a read error. This chain uses TRBV18 with TRBJ1-1; 10 nucleotides match TRBD1. Germline V CDR1 and CDR2: KGHSH, LQKENI. There are 13 residues in the CDR3. DNA of the CDR3: TGTGCCGGCTCACCAGAGGACAGGGGGAAAGCTTTCTTT. It encodes CAGSPEDRGKAFF.

The V gene is TRBV7-2, the J gene TRBJ1-4; D perhaps matches TRBD1 (5 bases). The CDR3 is made up of 15 amino acids. The V gene's germline CDR1 is SGHTA and CDR2 FQGNSA. The ends were cut back, 5 bases at V and 4 bases at J, with 14 bases in the middle. The CDR3 DNA follows: TGTGCCAGCAGCGCCCGAGGGACGGGTAATGAAAAACTGTTTTTT. It translates to CASSARGTGNEKLFF.

The chain recombines TRBV9 with TRBJ2-6; no clear D. CDR1 is SGDLS, CDR2 YYNGEE, per germline. The CDR3 runs 16 residues. The V end lost 1 base, the J end lost 0 bases, and 8 bases lay between the germline ends. CDR3 region: CASSVYSSSGANVLTF. CDR3 DNA sequence: TGTGCCAGCAGCGTATACAGTTCCTCTGGGGCCAACGTCCTGACTTTC.

The chain links TRBV27 to TRBJ1-2, with no clear D. Trimming shortened V by 0 bases and J by 2 bases, and 10 bases separated the two germline ends. The CDR3 extends over 15 amino acids. From germline, CDR1 is MNHEY and CDR2 SMNVEV (reference sequence). Written as DNA, the CDR3 is TGTGCCAGCAGTTTATCGGTTTTCAGCAACTATGGCTACACCTTC. This sequence encodes CASSLSVFSNYGYTF.

This chain joins TRBV5-4 and TRBJ1-2; 7 nucleotides agree with TRBD1. The CDR3 loop spans 13 amino acids. Germline-derived CDR1 and CDR2 are SGHNT and YYREEE (reference sequence). V shed 3 bases, J shed 5 bases, and the junction held 4 bases outside the gene matches. This CDR3 reads CASSYNRGYGYTF. The CDR3 coding sequence is TGTGCCAGCAGCTACAACAGGGGTTATGGCTACACCTTC.

This chain joins TRBV2 and TRBJ1-1; unclear D gene. The germline V gene encodes CDR1 SNHLY and CDR2 FYNNEI. This CDR3 is built from 12 residues. The V end was cut by 6 bases, the J end by 6 bases, with 11 bases between. The CDR3 region has the DNA TGTGCCAGCAGGCCCACTGGCGCTGAAGCTTTCTTT. Its protein is CASRPTGAEAFF.

This clone was found once. This chain links TRBV5-1 with TRBJ2-7; 8 bases line up with TRBD1. V dropped 5 bases and J dropped 2; count of bases not matched to a gene: 6. Germline CDR1 SGHRS, CDR2 YFSETQ. CDR3 length equals 14 residues. CDR3 amino acids: CASRGGTGPYEQYF. In DNA, the CDR3 is TGCGCCAGCAGGGGTGGGACAGGCCCCTACGAGCAGTACTTC. The entire variable domain, with the rest obtained from reference TRBV5-1 and TRBJ2-7, is as follows: KAGVTQTPRYLIKTRGQQVTLSCSPISGHRSVSWYQQTPGQGLQFLFEYFSETQRNKGNFPGRFSGRQFSNSRSEMNVSTLELGDSALYLCASRGGTGPYEQYFGPGTRLTVT.

The chain joins TRBV5-4 to TRBJ2-3; D remains ambiguous. V dropped 3 bases and J dropped 0 bases, with 8 bases sitting between them. This CDR3 has 14 amino acids. Germline CDR1 SGHNT, CDR2 YYREEE (reference sequence). The CDR3 region is CASSSDGSTDTQYF. The CDR3, as DNA: TGTGCCAGCAGCTCGGACGGGAGCACAGATACGCAGTATTTT.

The chain is built from TRBV7-2 and TRBJ2-5; 10 positions agree with TRBD2. Per germline, CDR1 SGHTA and CDR2 FQGNSA. With 5 bases clipped from V and 2 bases from J, the junction kept 8 bases outside the gene matches. This CDR3 contains 16 residues. The DNA of the CDR3 is TGTGCCAGCAGCCGAACTAGCGGGGTGAATCAAGAGACCCAGTACTTC. Translating gives CASSRTSGVNQETQYF.

This chain links TRBV5-6 with TRBJ1-2; D not certain. Germline V lookup: CDR1 SGHDT, CDR2 YYEEEE. V was clipped by 5 bases and J by 5 bases, with 7 bases between them. The CDR3 loop spans 11 amino acids. The CDR3: CASSSGYGYTF. CDR3 nucleotides: TGTGCCAGCAGTTCGGGATATGGCTACACCTTC.

V gene TRBV7-9 combines with J gene TRBJ1-1, with a possible D match to TRBD1 (5 bases). The CDR3 totals 17 residues. Per the germline V gene, CDR1 is SEHNR and CDR2 is FQNEAQ (reference sequence). The ends were cut back, 5 bases at V and 3 bases at J, with 22 bases in the middle. The CDR3 loop is CASSPSPAGGGDTEAFF. In nucleotides, the CDR3 is TGTGCCAGCAGCCCCTCTCCGGCCGGAGGAGGGGACACTGAAGCTTTCTTT.